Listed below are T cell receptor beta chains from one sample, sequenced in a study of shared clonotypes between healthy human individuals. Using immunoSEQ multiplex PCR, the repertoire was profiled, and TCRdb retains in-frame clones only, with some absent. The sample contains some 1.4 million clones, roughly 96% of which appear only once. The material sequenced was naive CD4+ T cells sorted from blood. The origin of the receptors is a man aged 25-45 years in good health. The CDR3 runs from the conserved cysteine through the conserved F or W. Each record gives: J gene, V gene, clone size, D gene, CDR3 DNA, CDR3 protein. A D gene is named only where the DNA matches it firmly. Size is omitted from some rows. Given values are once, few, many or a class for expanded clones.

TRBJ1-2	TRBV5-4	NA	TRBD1	TGTGCCAGCAGCCGTACATCAACAGGGGGCTCGGGCTACACCTTC	CASSRTSTGGSGYTF
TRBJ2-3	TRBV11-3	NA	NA	TGTGCCAGCAGCCGAGACAGAGATACGCAGTATTTT	CASSRDRDTQYF
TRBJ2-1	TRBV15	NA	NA	TGTGTAACAGGGTCCATAAACAATGAGCAGTTCTTC	CVTGSINNEQFF
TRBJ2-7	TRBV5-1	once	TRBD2	TGCGCCAGCAGCTTGGGACTAGCGGGCGAGCAGTACTTC	CASSLGLAGEQYF
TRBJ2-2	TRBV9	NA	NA	TGTGCCAGCAGCGTAGTTTTATACCCGAACACCGGGGAGCTGTTTTTT	CASSVVLYPNTGELFF
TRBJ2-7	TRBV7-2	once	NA	TGTGCCAGCAGCCCCCTCAGTCTTGTGGACAGCCCCTACGAGCAGTACTTC	CASSPLSLVDSPYEQYF
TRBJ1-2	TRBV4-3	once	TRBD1	TGCGCCAGCAGCCAAGGGGGCGGGACAGTCTATGGCTACACCTTC	CASSQGGGTVYGYTF
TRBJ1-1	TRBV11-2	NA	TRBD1	TGTGCCAGCAGCCCAGGACAGGGGAACACTGAAGCTTTCTTT	CASSPGQGNTEAFF
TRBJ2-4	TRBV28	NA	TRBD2	TGTGCCAGCACACTAGCGGGAGGTGTTCGGTACTTC	CASTLAGGVRYF
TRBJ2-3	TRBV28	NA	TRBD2	TGTGCCAGCAGTTCCCTAGCGGGAGTGCCAGATACGCAGTATTTT	CASSSLAGVPDTQYF
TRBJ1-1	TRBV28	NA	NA	TGTGCCAGCAGTCGACGGGGGGGGCCAGGAGCTTTCTTT	CASSRRGGPGAFF
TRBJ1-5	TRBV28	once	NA	TGTGCCAGCAGTTTTCCAGATCAGCCCCAGCATTTT	CASSFPDQPQHF
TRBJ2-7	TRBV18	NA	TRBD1	TGTGCCAGCTCACTCCTGGGGACAGGGGACACGACTATCAATTACGAGCAGTACTTC	CASSLLGTGDTTINYEQYF
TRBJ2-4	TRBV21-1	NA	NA	TGTGCCAGCAGCAAGGAACAGGGAGGGTGCGCCAAAAACATTCAGTACTTC	CASSKEQGGCAKNIQYF
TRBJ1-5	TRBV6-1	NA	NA	TGTGCCAGCAGTGAAGGTTCAGCTCAGCCCCAGCATTTT	CASSEGSAQPQHF
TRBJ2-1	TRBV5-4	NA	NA	TGTGCCAGCAGCTCCGCACGGAGCTCCTACAATGAGCAGTTCTTC	CASSSARSSYNEQFF
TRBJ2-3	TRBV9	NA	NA	TGTGCCAGCAGCCCTACTTCAGTGGATACGCAGTATTTT	CASSPTSVDTQYF
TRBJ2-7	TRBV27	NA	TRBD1	TGTGCCAGCAGTTTTTCCCGGGACAGGGGGCACGAGCAGTACTTC	CASSFSRDRGHEQYF
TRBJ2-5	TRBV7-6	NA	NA	TGTGCCAGCACCAAGGCAGGAGAGACCCAGTACTTC	CASTKAGETQYF
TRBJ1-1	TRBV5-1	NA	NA	TGCGCCACCAAACAGGGACCCTTGGCTGAAGCTTTCTTT	CATKQGPLAEAFF
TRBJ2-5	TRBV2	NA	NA	TGTGCCAGCGACGAGGCTGAGACCCAGTACTTC	CASDEAETQYF
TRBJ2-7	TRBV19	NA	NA	TGTGCCAGTAGTATTACATCAGGGAACTCCTACGAGCAGTACTTC	CASSITSGNSYEQYF
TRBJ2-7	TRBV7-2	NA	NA	TGTGCCAGCAGCCCCTCAGGGGACGAGCAGTACTTC	CASSPSGDEQYF
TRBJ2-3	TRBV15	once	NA	TGTGCCACCCTCGATTGGGGGAACACAGATACGCAGTATTTT	CATLDWGNTDTQYF
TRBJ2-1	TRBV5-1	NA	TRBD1	TGCGCCAGCAGACCAGACAGGGGCAGGACTCGCAACAATGAGCAGTTCTTC	CASRPDRGRTRNNEQFF
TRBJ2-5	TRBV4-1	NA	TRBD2	TGCGCCAGCAGCCAGGGTCCGGGCGGGAGGGTGGAGACCCAGTACTTC	CASSQGPGGRVETQYF
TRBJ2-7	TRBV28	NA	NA	TGTGCCAGCAGCACACCCGGGACGCCGAGAGAGCAGTACTTC	CASSTPGTPREQYF
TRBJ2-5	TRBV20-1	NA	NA	TGCAGTGCTAGAGGGGCGGCCCAGTACTTC	CSARGAAQYF
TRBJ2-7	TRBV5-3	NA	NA	TGTGCCAGAAGCCCCAGAGAGCAGTACTTC	CARSPREQYF
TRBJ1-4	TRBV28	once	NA	TGTGCCAGCAGTCCCTTCGCAGAAAGGTTAGGTGTAAGTGAAAAACTGTTTTTT	CASSPFAERLGVSEKLFF
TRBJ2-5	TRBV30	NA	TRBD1	TGTGCCTGTCGGGACAGTCATCGGGAGACCCAGTACTTC	CACRDSHRETQYF
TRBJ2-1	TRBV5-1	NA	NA	TGCGCCAGCAGCTTGAGACTAGAGGCCTACAATGAGCAGTTCTTC	CASSLRLEAYNEQFF
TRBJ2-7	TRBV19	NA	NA	TGTGCCAGTAGTGTCCAAGCGTCAGATACCTACGAGCAGTACTTC	CASSVQASDTYEQYF
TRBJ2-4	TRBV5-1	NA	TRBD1	TGCGCCAGCAGACGGACAGGACTAGCCAAAAACATTCAGTACTTC	CASRRTGLAKNIQYF
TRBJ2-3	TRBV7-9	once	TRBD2	TGTGCCAGCAGCAGAGGGACTAGCGCAGATACGCAGTATTTT	CASSRGTSADTQYF
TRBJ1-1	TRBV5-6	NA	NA	TGTGCCAGCAGCTTTACCGGGACAACAATGAACACTGAAGCTTTCTTT	CASSFTGTTMNTEAFF
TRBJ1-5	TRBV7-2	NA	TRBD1	TGTGCCAGCAGCTTACGACAGGGCGATCAGCCCCAGCATTTT	CASSLRQGDQPQHF
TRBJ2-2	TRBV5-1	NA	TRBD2	TGCGCCAGCAGCTTGGTGGCCCCGGGACTAGCGGCGAACACCGGGGAGCTGTTTTTT	CASSLVAPGLAANTGELFF
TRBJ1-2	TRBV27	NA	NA	TGTGCCAGCAGTTTATCGAGAATGAGACAGACCGCTAACTATGGCTACACCTTC	CASSLSRMRQTANYGYTF
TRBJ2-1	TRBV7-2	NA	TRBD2	TGTGCCAGCAGCTTTACTAGCGGGAGAGGCAATGAGCAGTTCTTC	CASSFTSGRGNEQFF
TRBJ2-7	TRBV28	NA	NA	TGTGCCAGCAGTTTTACAGGGAAATACGAGCAGTACTTC	CASSFTGKYEQYF
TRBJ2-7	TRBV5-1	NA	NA	TGCGCCAGCAGTTCTCAGGGGAACTACGAGCAGTACTTC	CASSSQGNYEQYF